One sample yielded the 16 T cell receptor beta chains listed below, sequenced in a study of technical replicates of blood from a handful of donors. Measured with immunoSEQ multiplex PCR; TCRdb has only the in-frame clones, and not every one. Of approximately 100,000 clones in the sample, nearly 96% were seen once. Source material: T cells isolated from PBMCs. The source of these receptors is a human donor in good health.

The gene calls are TRBV19 and TRBJ2-3; 10 bases are a match to TRBD2. The CDR3 sequence is 15 residues long. Germline CDR1 LNHDA, CDR2 SQIVND (reference sequence). Trimming cost V 6 bases and J 5 bases; bases outside gene matches: 8. The chain's CDR3 is CASSVLAGVIDTQYF. CDR3 bases: TGTGCCAGTAGCGTTCTAGCGGGAGTTATAGATACGCAGTATTTT. Variable domain in full (rest from reference TRBV19 and TRBJ2-3): DGGITQSPKYLFRKEGQNVTLSCEQNLNHDAMYWYRQDPGQGLRLIYYSQIVNDFQKGDIAEGYSVSREKKESFPLTVTSAQKNPTAFYLCASSVLAGVIDTQYFGPGTRLTVL.

This chain uses TRBV2 with TRBJ2-7, with D perhaps matching TRBD1 (5 bases). The CDR3 contains 13 residues. The V gene lost 7 bases and the J gene lost 3 bases, with 13 bases spanning the gap. Germline CDR1 reads SNHLY; CDR2 reads FYNNEI. This chain's CDR3 is CASTKGLFYEQYF. The CDR3 coding sequence is TGTGCCAGCACAAAGGGGTTATTCTACGAGCAGTACTTC.

The rearrangement uses TRBV6-4 and TRBJ2-1; D possibly corresponds to TRBD2 (6 bases). CDR1 is MRHNA, CDR2 SNTAGT, per germline. The CDR3 totals 14 residues. V was cut by 2 bases and J by 7 bases, with 12 bases left in between. The CDR3 bases are TGTGCCAGCAGTGACGGAGGGCCTGGGAATGAGCAGTTCTTC. It codes for CASSDGGPGNEQFF.

The CDR3 is CASSGGLSYEQYF. As DNA, the CDR3 is TGTGCCAGCAGCGGGGGACTGTCCTACGAGCAGTACTTC. V is TRBV13 and J is TRBJ2-7; possibly TRBD2 for D (6 bases). V was shortened by 5 bases and J by 1 base, with 9 bases between the two germline ends. Germline V lookup: CDR1 PRHDT, CDR2 FYEKMQ (reference sequence). The CDR3 consists of 13 residues.

J is TRBJ1-5 and V is TRBV28; TRBD1 matches at 7 bases. Losses at the gene ends were 5 bases for V and 3 bases for J; bases not matched to a gene: 13. In germline, CDR1 is MDHEN, CDR2 SYDVKM. The CDR3 has 17 amino acids. This CDR3 is CASSPYRGEGFNQPQHF. In DNA, the CDR3 is TGTGCCAGCAGTCCGTACAGGGGTGAAGGCTTCAATCAGCCCCAGCATTTT. Complete variable domain (other parts from reference TRBV28 and TRBJ1-5): DVKVTQSSRYLVKRTGEKVFLECVQDMDHENMFWYRQDPGLGLRLIYFSYDVKMKEKGDIPEGYSVSREKKERFSLILESASTNQTSMYLCASSPYRGEGFNQPQHFGDGTRLSIL.

J is TRBJ2-7 and V is TRBV29-1, with D possibly matching TRBD2 (5 bases). Trimming removed 1 base from V and 2 bases from J, with 18 bases in between. Germline CDR1 is SQVTM and CDR2 is ANQGSEA. The CDR3 length is 16 residues. The CDR3 nucleotides read TGCAGCGTTGAAGTTCGCCCCGAGGGAAGGCCCTACGAGCAGTACTTC. This sequence encodes CSVEVRPEGRPYEQYF.

The rearrangement links TRBV5-4 to TRBJ2-7; the match to TRBD2 covers 7 bases. CDR3 length: 16 amino acids. The germline CDR1 and CDR2 sequences are SGHNT and YYREEE (reference sequence). With V trimmed by 3 bases and J by 2 bases, 11 bases remained unmatched. CDR3 amino acids: CASSSDLGGVTYEQYF. CDR3 DNA: TGTGCCAGCAGCTCGGATCTTGGGGGGGTCACCTACGAGCAGTACTTC.

This clone occurred once. The rearrangement uses TRBV11-2 and TRBJ2-1, with a tentative D call TRBD2 (6 bases). This CDR3 is built from 15 residues. CDR1 is SGHAT, CDR2 FQNNGV, per germline. Trimming cost V 5 bases and J 6 bases, with 17 bases left between them. CDR3 bases: TGTGCCAGCAGCGCCCTTCGCGGGGCGGTCAATGAGCAGTTCTTC. Encoded protein: CASSALRGAVNEQFF.

The rearrangement joins TRBV28 to TRBJ2-7; 9 bases are a match to TRBD2. This CDR3 has 14 residues. Trimming took 2 bases from V and 4 from J; bases not matched to a gene: 3. The germline gives CDR1 MDHEN, CDR2 SYDVKM. CDR3 nucleotides: TGTGCCAGCAGTTTACGGACTAGCGAGTACGAGCAGTACTTC. Encoded protein: CASSLRTSEYEQYF.

V and J are TRBV7-9 and TRBJ1-2; no definite D call. CDR1 and CDR2 from the germline V gene are SEHNR and FQNEAQ (reference sequence). Trimming shortened V by 5 bases and J by 8 bases, and 15 bases separated the two germline ends. This CDR3 comprises 13 residues. CDR3 residues: CASSPETEGGYTF. In DNA form, the CDR3 reads TGTGCCAGCAGCCCGGAGACGGAGGGAGGCTACACCTTC.

The chain is built from TRBV5-1 and TRBJ2-5; TRBD2 aligns across 10 bases. Germline-derived CDR1 and CDR2 are SGHRS and YFSETQ. There are 15 residues in the CDR3. V was clipped by 3 bases and J by 1 base; unmatched bases: 3. The CDR3 sequence: CASSWGLAFQETQYF. Written as DNA, the CDR3 is TGCGCCAGCAGCTGGGGACTAGCGTTCCAAGAGACCCAGTACTTC.

DNA for the CDR3: TGTGCCAGCAGCCAAGGCGGGATGTCTGAAGCTTTCTTT. It yields the protein CASSQGGMSEAFF. The chain couples TRBV14 to TRBJ1-1; D not certain. V lost 1 base and J 6 bases, leaving 9 bases between the germline ends. Germline CDR1 SGHDN, CDR2 FVKESK. The length of the CDR3 is 13 residues.

The chain joins TRBV29-1 to TRBJ2-2; TRBD1 is a possible D gene (6 bases). The germline V and J ends were trimmed by 6 bases and 4 bases, with 18 bases remaining between them. The CDR3 totals 15 residues. CDR1 and CDR2 (germline): SQVTM, ANQGSEA. This CDR3 reads CSVVYGGVGTGELFF. The CDR3 region has the DNA TGCAGCGTGGTGTATGGGGGCGTCGGCACCGGGGAGCTGTTTTTT.

V is TRBV7-9 and J is TRBJ2-3, with 8 bases that match TRBD1. V shed 1 base and J 4 bases; nucleotides not matched to a gene: 4. CDR1 and CDR2 from the germline V gene are SEHNR and FQNEAQ (reference sequence). The CDR3 extends over 15 amino acids. The CDR3 protein is CASSLVTGGPDTQYF. In nucleotides, the CDR3 is TGTGCCAGCAGCTTAGTCACAGGGGGACCAGATACGCAGTATTTT.

The rearrangement joins TRBV27 to TRBJ2-2, with 8 bases lining up with TRBD1. This CDR3 contains 16 residues. CDR1 is MNHEY, CDR2 SMNVEV, per germline (reference sequence). J was trimmed by 0 bases and V by 3 bases; bases with no gene match: 3. Here the CDR3 reads CASSFLGQANTGELFF. DNA of the CDR3: TGTGCCAGCAGTTTCCTGGGACAGGCGAACACCGGGGAGCTGTTTTTT.

This clone was counted only a few times. V is TRBV5-1 and J is TRBJ2-7; 7 nucleotides line up with TRBD2. Losses at the gene ends were 4 bases for V and 3 bases for J; bases not matched to a gene: 4. Germline V gene lookup returns CDR1 SGHRS and CDR2 YFSETQ. The CDR3 has 13 residues. The CDR3 protein is CASSPSGNYEQYF. The CDR3 region has the DNA TGCGCCAGCAGCCCTAGCGGCAACTACGAGCAGTACTTC.